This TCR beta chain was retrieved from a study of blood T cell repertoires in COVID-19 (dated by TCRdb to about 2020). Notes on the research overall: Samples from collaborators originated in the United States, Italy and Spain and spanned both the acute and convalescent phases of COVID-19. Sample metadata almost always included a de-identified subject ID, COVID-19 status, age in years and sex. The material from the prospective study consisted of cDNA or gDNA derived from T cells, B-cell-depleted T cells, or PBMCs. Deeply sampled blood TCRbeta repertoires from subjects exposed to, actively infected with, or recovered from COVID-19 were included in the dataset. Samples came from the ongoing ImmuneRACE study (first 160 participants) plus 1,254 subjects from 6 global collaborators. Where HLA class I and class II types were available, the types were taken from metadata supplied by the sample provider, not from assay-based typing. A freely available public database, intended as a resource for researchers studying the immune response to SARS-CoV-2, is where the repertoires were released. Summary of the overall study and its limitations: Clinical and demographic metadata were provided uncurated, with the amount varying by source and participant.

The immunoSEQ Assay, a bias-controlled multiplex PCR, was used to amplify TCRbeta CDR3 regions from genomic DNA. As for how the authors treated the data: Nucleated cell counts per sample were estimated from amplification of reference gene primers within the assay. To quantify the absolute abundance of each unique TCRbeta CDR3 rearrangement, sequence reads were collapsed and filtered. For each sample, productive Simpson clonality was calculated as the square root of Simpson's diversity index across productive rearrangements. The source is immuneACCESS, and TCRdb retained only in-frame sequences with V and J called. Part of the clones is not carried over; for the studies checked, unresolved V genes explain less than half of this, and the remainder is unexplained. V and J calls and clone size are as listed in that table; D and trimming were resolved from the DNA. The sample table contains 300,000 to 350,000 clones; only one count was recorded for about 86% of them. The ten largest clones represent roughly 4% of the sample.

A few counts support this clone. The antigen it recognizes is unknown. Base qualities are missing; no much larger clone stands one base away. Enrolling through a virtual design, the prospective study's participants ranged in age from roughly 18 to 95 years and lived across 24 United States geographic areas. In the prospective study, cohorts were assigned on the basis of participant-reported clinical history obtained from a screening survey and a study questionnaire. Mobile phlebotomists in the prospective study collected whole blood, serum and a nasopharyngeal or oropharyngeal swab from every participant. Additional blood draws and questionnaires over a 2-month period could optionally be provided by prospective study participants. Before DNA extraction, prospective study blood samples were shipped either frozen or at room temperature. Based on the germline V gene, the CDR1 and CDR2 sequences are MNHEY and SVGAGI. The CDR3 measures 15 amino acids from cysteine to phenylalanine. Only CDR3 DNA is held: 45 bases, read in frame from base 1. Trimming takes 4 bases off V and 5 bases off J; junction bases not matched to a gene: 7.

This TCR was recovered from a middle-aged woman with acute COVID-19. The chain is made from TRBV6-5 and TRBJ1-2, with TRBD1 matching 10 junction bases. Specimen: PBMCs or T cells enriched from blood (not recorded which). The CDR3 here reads CASSLRGTGVYGYTF. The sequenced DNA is TGTGCCAGCAGTTTGAGGGGGACAGGGGTATATGGCTACACCTTC.